This T cell receptor beta chain was recovered during a study of blood T cells in healthy people across ages. General study findings and limits: Across samples, TCR beta diversity tracked strongly with naive T cell percentage. The recorded TCR beta diversity per million T cells decreased in a roughly linear manner with age.

A J-beta primer mix and a sample-barcoded 5' primer were used in a second PCR of roughly 6 to 11 cycles. From each sample, at least 3 million paired-end reads containing CDR3 were obtained. TCRdb re-analysed the 5' RACE reads in MiXCR, keeping a single row per CDR3 protein. Counted here are hundreds of thousands of distinct CDR3 sequences, more than 55% occurring once; the ten biggest clones make up 20% to 30%. CDR3 length equals 15 residues. In germline, CDR1 is MNHEY, CDR2 SMNVEV (reference sequence). Trimming took 5 bases from V and 0 from J, leaving 13 bases between them. The table lists this clonotype with a few counts. Its antigen remains unidentified.

The gene calls are TRBV27 and TRBJ1-2; unclear D gene. The origin of this receptor is a man aged 40-50 years in good health. Sequenced material: blood. The CDR3 spells CASSRALGSNYGYTF. CDR3 bases: TGTGCCAGCAGTAGGGCTCTGGGCTCTAACTATGGCTACACCTTC.